This T cell receptor (beta chain) was identified in a study of technical replicates of blood from several donors. Libraries were prepared by immunoSEQ multiplex PCR; TCRdb keeps only in-frame clonotypes and omits some of them. Among approximately 87,000 clones listed, roughly 96% were seen once. Germline V gene lookup returns CDR1 SEHNR and CDR2 FQNEAQ (reference sequence). After removal of 5 bases from V and 5 bases from J, the junction contained 5 bases not matched to a gene. The CDR3 length is 14 residues. The chain is built from TRBV7-9 and TRBJ1-2; TRBD1 aligns across 10 bases. This clonotype originated in a human donor in good health. Material: T cells isolated from PBMCs. The DNA of the CDR3 is TGTGCCAGCAGCCTAGGGACAGGGGTTTATGGCTACACCTTC. Translation: CASSLGTGVYGYTF. The entire variable domain, with the rest obtained from reference TRBV7-9 and TRBJ1-2, is as follows: DTGVSQNPRHKITKRGQNVTFRCDPISEHNRLYWYRQTLGQGPEFLTYFQNEAQLEKSRLLSDRFSAERPKGSFSTLEIQRTEQGDSAMYLCASSLGTGVYGYTFGSGTRLTVV.